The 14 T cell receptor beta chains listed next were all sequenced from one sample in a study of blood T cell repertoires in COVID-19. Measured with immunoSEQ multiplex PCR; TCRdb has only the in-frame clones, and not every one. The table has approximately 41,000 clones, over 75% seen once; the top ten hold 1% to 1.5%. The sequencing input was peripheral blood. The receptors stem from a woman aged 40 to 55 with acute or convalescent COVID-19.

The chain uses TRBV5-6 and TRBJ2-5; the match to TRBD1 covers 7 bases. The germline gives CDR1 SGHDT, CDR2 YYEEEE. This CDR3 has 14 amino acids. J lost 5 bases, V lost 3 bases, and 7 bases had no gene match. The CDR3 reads CASSSTGDRETQYF. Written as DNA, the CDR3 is TGTGCCAGCAGCTCTACAGGGGATCGGGAGACCCAGTACTTC.

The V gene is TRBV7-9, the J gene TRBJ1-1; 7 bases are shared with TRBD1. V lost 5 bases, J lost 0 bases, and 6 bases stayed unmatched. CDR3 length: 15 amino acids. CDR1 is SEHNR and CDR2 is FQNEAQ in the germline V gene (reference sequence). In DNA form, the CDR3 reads TGTGCCAGCAGCGCGGGACAGCTATTGAACACTGAAGCTTTCTTT. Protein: CASSAGQLLNTEAFF.

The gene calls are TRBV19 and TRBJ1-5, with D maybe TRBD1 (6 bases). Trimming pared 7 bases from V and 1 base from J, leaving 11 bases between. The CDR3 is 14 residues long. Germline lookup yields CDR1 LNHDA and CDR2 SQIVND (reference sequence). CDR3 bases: TGTGCCAGTAAGGGGGACGGAAGCAATCAGCCCCAGCATTTT. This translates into CASKGDGSNQPQHF.

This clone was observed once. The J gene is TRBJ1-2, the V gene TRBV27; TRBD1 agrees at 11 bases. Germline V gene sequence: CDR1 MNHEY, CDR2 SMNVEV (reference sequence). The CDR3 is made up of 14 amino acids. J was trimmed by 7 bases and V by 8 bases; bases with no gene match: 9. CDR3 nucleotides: TGTGCCAGCTTCCGAGGGGGACAGGGGGGTGGCTACACCTTC. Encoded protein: CASFRGGQGGGYTF.

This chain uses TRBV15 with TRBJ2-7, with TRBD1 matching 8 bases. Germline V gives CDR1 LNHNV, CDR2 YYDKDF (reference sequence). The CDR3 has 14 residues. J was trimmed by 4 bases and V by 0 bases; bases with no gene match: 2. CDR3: CATSRDRGRYEQYF. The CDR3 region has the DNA TGTGCCACCAGCAGAGACAGGGGGCGGTACGAGCAGTACTTC. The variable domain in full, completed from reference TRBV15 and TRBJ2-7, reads DAMVIQNPRYQVTQFGKPVTLSCSQTLNHNVMYWYQQKSSQAPKLLFHYYDKDFNNEADTPDNFQSRRPNTSFCFLDIRSPGLGDTAMYLCATSRDRGRYEQYFGPGTRLTVT.

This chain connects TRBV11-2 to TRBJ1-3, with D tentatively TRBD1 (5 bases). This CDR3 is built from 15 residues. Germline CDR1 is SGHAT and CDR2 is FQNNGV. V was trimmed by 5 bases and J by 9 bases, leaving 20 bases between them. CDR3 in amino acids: CASSENPLQGGTIYF. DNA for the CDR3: TGTGCCAGCAGCGAGAATCCCCTCCAGGGAGGCACCATATATTTT.

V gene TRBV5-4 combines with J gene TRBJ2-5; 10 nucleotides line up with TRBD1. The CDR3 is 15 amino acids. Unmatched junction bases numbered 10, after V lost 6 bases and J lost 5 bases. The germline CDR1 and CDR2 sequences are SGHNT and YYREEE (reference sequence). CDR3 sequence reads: CASTLLTGGGETQYF. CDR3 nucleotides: TGTGCCAGCACCTTACTGACAGGGGGCGGTGAGACCCAGTACTTC. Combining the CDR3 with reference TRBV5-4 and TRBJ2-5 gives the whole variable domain ETGVTQSPTHLIKTRGQQVTLRCSSQSGHNTVSWYQQALGQGPQFIFQYYREEENGRGNFPPRFSGLQFPNYSSELNVNALELDDSALYLCASTLLTGGGETQYFGPGTRLLVL.

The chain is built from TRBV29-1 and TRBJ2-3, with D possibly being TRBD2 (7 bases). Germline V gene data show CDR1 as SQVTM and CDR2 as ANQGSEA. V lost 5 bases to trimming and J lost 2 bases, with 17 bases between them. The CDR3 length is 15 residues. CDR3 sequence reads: CSVSPAGTSTDTQYF. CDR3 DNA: TGCAGCGTTTCTCCAGCGGGGACATCCACAGATACGCAGTATTTT.

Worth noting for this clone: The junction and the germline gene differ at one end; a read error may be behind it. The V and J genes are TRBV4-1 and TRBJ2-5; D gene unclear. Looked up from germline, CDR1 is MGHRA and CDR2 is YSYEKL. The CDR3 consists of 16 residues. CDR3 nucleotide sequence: TGCGCCAGCAGCCAAGGTCCCCCCCTAGTTCAAGCGACCCAGTACTTC. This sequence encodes CASSQGPPLVQATQYF.

The CDR3 loop reads CASSPGQEYTEAFF. The CDR3 DNA reads TGTGCCAGCAGTCCGGGACAGGAGTACACTGAAGCTTTCTTT. The rearrangement joins TRBV6-2 or TRBV6-3 to TRBJ1-1, with 8 bases identical to TRBD1. With 5 bases clipped from V and 3 bases from J, the junction kept 5 bases outside the gene matches. The germline V gene encodes CDR1 MNHEY and CDR2 SVGEGT. There are 14 residues in the CDR3.

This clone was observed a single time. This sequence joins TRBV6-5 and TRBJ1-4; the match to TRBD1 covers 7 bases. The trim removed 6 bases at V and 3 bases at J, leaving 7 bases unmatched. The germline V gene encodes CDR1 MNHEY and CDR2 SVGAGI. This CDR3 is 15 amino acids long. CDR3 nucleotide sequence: TGTGCCAGCAGAGTTCCAACAGGGGCTAATGAAAAACTGTTTTTT. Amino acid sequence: CASRVPTGANEKLFF.

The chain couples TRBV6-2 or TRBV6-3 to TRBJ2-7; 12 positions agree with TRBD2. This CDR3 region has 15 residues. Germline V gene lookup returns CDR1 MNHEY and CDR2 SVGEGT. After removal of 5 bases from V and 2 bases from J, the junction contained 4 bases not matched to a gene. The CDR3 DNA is TGTGCCAGCAGTCTCCGGACTAGCGGGGCCTACGAGCAGTACTTC. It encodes CASSLRTSGAYEQYF.

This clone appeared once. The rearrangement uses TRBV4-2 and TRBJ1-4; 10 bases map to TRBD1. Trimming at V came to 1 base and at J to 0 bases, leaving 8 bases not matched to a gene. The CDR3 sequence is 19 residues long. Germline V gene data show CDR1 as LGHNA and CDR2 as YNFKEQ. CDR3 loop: CASSQGRQGAGATNEKLFF. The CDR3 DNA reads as TGTGCCAGCAGCCAAGGAAGACAGGGGGCGGGGGCAACTAATGAAAAACTGTTTTTT.

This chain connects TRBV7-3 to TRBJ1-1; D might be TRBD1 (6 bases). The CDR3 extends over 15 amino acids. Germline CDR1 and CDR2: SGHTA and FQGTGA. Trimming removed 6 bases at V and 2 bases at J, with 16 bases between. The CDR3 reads CASRPRQDTNTEAFF. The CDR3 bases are TGTGCCAGCAGACCTCGACAGGACACCAACACTGAAGCTTTCTTT.